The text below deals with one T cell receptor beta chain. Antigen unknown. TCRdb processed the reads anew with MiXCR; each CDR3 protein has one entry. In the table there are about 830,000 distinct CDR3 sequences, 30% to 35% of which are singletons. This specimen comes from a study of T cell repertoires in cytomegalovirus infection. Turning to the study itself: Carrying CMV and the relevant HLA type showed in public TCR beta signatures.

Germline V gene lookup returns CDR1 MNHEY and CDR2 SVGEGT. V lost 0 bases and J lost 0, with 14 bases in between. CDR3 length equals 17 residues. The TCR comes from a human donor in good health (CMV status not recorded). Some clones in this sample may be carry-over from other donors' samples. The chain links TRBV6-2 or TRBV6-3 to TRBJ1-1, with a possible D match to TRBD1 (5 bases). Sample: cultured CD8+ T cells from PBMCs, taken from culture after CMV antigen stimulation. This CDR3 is CASSYSGVETLNTEAFF. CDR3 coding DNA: TGTGCCAGCAGTTACTCAGGGGTCGAGACGCTGAACACTGAAGCTTTCTTT.